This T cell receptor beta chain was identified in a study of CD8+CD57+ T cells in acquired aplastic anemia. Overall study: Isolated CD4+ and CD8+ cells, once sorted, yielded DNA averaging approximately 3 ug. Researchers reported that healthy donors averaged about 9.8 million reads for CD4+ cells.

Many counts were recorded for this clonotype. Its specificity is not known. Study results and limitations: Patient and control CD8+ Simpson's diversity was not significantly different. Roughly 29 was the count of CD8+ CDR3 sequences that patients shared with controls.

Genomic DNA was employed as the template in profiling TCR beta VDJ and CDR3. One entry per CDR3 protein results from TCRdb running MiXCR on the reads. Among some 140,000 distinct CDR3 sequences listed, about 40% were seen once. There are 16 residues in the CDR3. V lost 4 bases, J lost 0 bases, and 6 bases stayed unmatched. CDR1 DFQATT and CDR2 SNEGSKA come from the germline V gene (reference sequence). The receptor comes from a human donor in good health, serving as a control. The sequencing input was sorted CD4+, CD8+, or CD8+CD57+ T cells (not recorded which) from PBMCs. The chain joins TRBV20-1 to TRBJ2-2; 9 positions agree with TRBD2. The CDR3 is CSANRASGTNTGELFF. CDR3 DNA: TGCAGTGCTAATCGCGCTAGCGGGACGAACACCGGGGAGCTGTTTTTT.